The rows below give T cell receptor beta chains drawn from one sample of a study of blood T cell repertoires in COVID-19. Sequenced by immunoSEQ multiplex PCR; TCRdb stores in-frame clones only, minus some. The sample has some 110,000 clones, roughly four fifths seen once; the top ten hold 15%. Sample: peripheral blood. Source of these receptors: a woman over 75 with acute or convalescent COVID-19. CDR3s include the opening cysteine and the closing phenylalanine or tryptophan. Where a row states a size, it is once, few, many or the class of an expanded clone; other rows omit it.

V gene,J gene,CDR3 length,clone size,CDR3 protein
TRBV7-9,TRBJ1-1,11,NA,CASSLAQEAFF
TRBV2,TRBJ2-3,15,NA,CASTGGLAGTDTQYF
TRBV27,TRBJ1-6,14,NA,CASSVGGADSPLHF
TRBV15,TRBJ1-1,15,NA,CATSREGAMNTEAFF
TRBV18,TRBJ2-7,15,few,CASSQSGLAGYEQYF
TRBV28,TRBJ1-2,16,NA,CASSPLGQGTNYGYTF
TRBV6-6,TRBJ1-2,13,NA,CASTLTGLYGYTF
TRBV30,TRBJ1-5,13,NA,CAWNQGRNQPQHF
TRBV7-9,TRBJ2-3,19,once,CASSLALRGGGEGADTQYF
TRBV24-1,TRBJ2-1,16,once,CATSVTGQSSYNEQFF
TRBV9,TRBJ2-3,16,NA,CASSVGASGTTDTQYF
TRBV18,TRBJ2-5,15,once,CATTSQAGYQETQYF
TRBV27,TRBJ2-7,15,NA,CASSSYSGRAYEQYF
TRBV3-1/TRBV3-2,TRBJ2-3,14,NA,CASSHSGDTDTQYF
TRBV11-2,TRBJ2-3,17,NA,CASSLVASGTRADTQYF
TRBV29-1,TRBJ2-4,13,NA,CSVEEEPKNIQYF
TRBV5-1,TRBJ2-3,15,NA,CASSFSGSKTDTQYF
TRBV2,TRBJ2-4,18,NA,CASSPGQGAFADGNIQYF
TRBV29-1,TRBJ2-7,13,once,CSVEHGATYEQYF
TRBV30,TRBJ1-1,12,NA,CAWRGGGTEAFF
TRBV9,TRBJ2-2,16,NA,CASSAGTGGIAGELFF
TRBV25-1,TRBJ1-1,15,once,CASSDPGQGDTEAFF
TRBV24-1,TRBJ1-5,16,NA,CATSDNKRGSNQPQHF
TRBV7-2,TRBJ2-2,18,few,CASSLRLAGGADTGELFF
TRBV28,TRBJ2-7,16,NA,CASSSSRASGNYEQYF
TRBV18,TRBJ2-2,12,NA,CASSTGSGELFF
TRBV10-3,TRBJ1-1,13,NA,CAIRSEGNTEAFF
TRBV7-9,TRBJ2-1,17,NA,CASSQRDGLSSYNEQFF
TRBV18,TRBJ1-3,14,NA,CASSTAEGGNTIYF
TRBV5-1,TRBJ1-5,16,NA,CASSPGGGNSNQPQHF
TRBV2,TRBJ1-3,13,NA,CATRGGSGNTIYF